This T cell receptor (beta chain) stems from a study of T cell changes during pregnancy in multiple sclerosis. Trimming at V came to 6 bases and at J to 4 bases, leaving 4 bases not matched to a gene. Per germline, CDR1 SGHNT and CDR2 YENEEA. CDR3 length: 14 amino acids. Sequenced by immunoSEQ multiplex PCR; TCRdb stores in-frame clones only, minus some. The data contain approximately 74,000 clones, 70% to 90% of them singletons. The V gene is TRBV11-3, the J gene TRBJ2-2, with 8 bases identical to TRBD2. The sequence was obtained from a female donor with multiple sclerosis, enrolled in a pregnancy study. Sample: peripheral blood, taken before pregnancy. As DNA, the CDR3 is TGTGCCAGCAGAGCGGGGGCAGGCACCGGGGAGCTGTTTTTT. Translated: CASRAGAGTGELFF.